The 20 T cell receptor beta chains reported below all come from one sample, sequenced in a study of blood T cell repertoires in COVID-19. TCRdb's table, derived via immunoSEQ multiplex PCR, lists solely in-frame clones and lacks some. The data show roughly 180,000 clones, approximately 85% seen once. Input material: peripheral blood. Every receptor here comes from a woman aged 55-69 years with acute or convalescent COVID-19.

This clone is a singleton in its sample. This chain uses TRBV3-1 (or the pseudogene TRBV3-2) with TRBJ2-3; 7 bases align to TRBD1. Germline CDR1 and CDR2: LGHDT and YNNKEL (reference sequence). V shed 5 bases, J shed 1 base, and the junction held 0 bases outside the gene matches. The CDR3 consists of 13 residues. The CDR3 DNA is TGTGCCAGCAGCGACAGGGGCACAGATACGCAGTATTTT. Protein product: CASSDRGTDTQYF.

CDR3 bases: TGTGCCAGCAGCGTTACAGGGGGCACTGAAGCTTTCTTT. It is translated as CASSVTGGTEAFF. The J gene is TRBJ1-1, the V gene TRBV7-3, with 8 bases lining up with TRBD1. The CDR3 has 13 residues. Germline CDR1 and CDR2: SGHTA and FQGTGA. The V gene end was trimmed by 5 bases and the J gene end by 4 bases; junction bases not matched to a gene: 3.

This rearrangement joins TRBV21-1 to TRBJ1-6; the D call in the table, TRBD1, was not verified against the DNA. TRBV21-1 is listed as a pseudogene. The CDR3 has 13 amino acids. The CDR3 region is CASSRRQSSPLHF. The CDR3 DNA reads TGTGCCAGCAGCCGCCGACAGTCTTCACCCCTCCACTTT.

The chain combines TRBV7-2 with TRBJ2-1; weak D call: TRBD1 (6 bases). The CDR3 extends over 15 amino acids. Germline CDR1 and CDR2: SGHTA and FQGNSA. V lost 5 bases and J lost 0, with 11 bases in between. CDR3 in DNA: TGTGCCAGCAGCCGCTCCAGGGGCTCCTACAATGAGCAGTTCTTC. It yields the protein CASSRSRGSYNEQFF.

V gene TRBV5-1 combines with J gene TRBJ1-2; 8 nucleotides align to TRBD1. CDR1 and CDR2 from the germline V gene are SGHRS and YFSETQ. V dropped 4 bases and J dropped 6; count of bases not matched to a gene: 8. The CDR3 is 14 amino acids. In nucleotides, the CDR3 is TGCGCCAGCAGCACGGGTCTACAGGGGGATGGCTACACCTTC. Translating gives CASSTGLQGDGYTF.

The CDR3 DNA follows: TGCAGTGCTGGTGGACTAGCGGGAGTACAAGATACGCAGTATTTT. Translation: CSAGGLAGVQDTQYF. The chain has TRBV20-1 and TRBJ2-3; 13 nucleotides line up with TRBD2. In germline, CDR1 is DFQATT, CDR2 SNEGSKA (reference sequence). CDR3 length: 15 residues. Losses at the gene ends were 5 bases for V and 5 bases for J; bases not matched to a gene: 7.

The J gene is TRBJ2-2, the V gene TRBV4-1; TRBD2 is a possible D gene (6 bases). The CDR3 has 14 residues. V was shortened by 1 base and J by 6 bases, with 9 bases between the two germline ends. Germline CDR1 is MGHRA and CDR2 is YSYEKL. For the CDR3, the DNA is TGCGCCAGCAGCCAAGCAGGAGGGTCCGGGGAGCTGTTTTTT. Translating it yields CASSQAGGSGELFF.

This clone was seen more than once but under ten times. The chain uses TRBV10-2 and TRBJ2-1, with D perhaps matching TRBD1 (5 bases). Per germline, CDR1 WSHSY and CDR2 SAAADI. Trimming shortened V by 0 bases and J by 5 bases, and 11 bases separated the two germline ends. This CDR3 spans 15 amino acids. The chain's CDR3 is CASSESRRVNNEQFF. The DNA of the CDR3 is TGCGCCAGCAGTGAGTCGCGCAGGGTGAACAATGAGCAGTTCTTC.

The rearrangement links TRBV29-1 to TRBJ1-1, with a possible D match to TRBD1 (6 bases). Germline CDR1 reads SQVTM; CDR2 reads ANQGSEA. Trimming removed 8 bases from V and 8 bases from J, with 15 bases in between. The CDR3 consists of 11 residues. The CDR3 region has the DNA TGCAGCACAACCGGGACACGCGAAGCTTTCTTT. Encoded protein: CSTTGTREAFF.

The chain combines TRBV28 with TRBJ2-7; unclear D gene. Trimming removed 5 bases at V and 4 bases at J, with 3 bases between. The length of the CDR3 is 10 residues. In germline, CDR1 is MDHEN, CDR2 SYDVKM. The CDR3 is CASSTYEQYF. The CDR3 DNA follows: TGTGCCAGCAGTACTTACGAGCAGTACTTC. Complete variable domain (other parts from reference TRBV28 and TRBJ2-7): DVKVTQSSRYLVKRTGEKVFLECVQDMDHENMFWYRQDPGLGLRLIYFSYDVKMKEKGDIPEGYSVSREKKERFSLILESASTNQTSMYLCASSTYEQYFGPGTRLTVT.

The gene calls are TRBV15 and TRBJ2-5, with 9 bases matching TRBD2. J lost 4 bases, V lost 0 bases, and 9 bases had no gene match. Germline V gene lookup returns CDR1 LNHNV and CDR2 YYDKDF (reference sequence). The CDR3 has 17 residues. The CDR3 reads CATSRDPSGIGGETQYF. The CDR3 bases are TGTGCCACCAGCAGAGATCCTAGCGGGATAGGAGGAGAGACCCAGTACTTC. Using reference TRBV15 and TRBJ2-5 for the parts outside the CDR3, the full variable domain is DAMVIQNPRYQVTQFGKPVTLSCSQTLNHNVMYWYQQKSSQAPKLLFHYYDKDFNNEADTPDNFQSRRPNTSFCFLDIRSPGLGDTAMYLCATSRDPSGIGGETQYFGPGTRLLVL.

The chain recombines TRBV2 with TRBJ1-1; tentative D call: TRBD1 (6 bases). Trimming left V 5 bases short and J 11 bases short, with 18 bases between. There are 13 residues in the CDR3. The germline gives CDR1 SNHLY, CDR2 FYNNEI. CDR3 in amino acids: CASSQSFTGRAFF. CDR3 coding DNA: TGTGCCAGCAGTCAAAGTTTTACAGGGCGTGCTTTCTTT.

By frequency in the sample, this clone is large. The J gene is TRBJ2-3, the V gene TRBV10-2, with 7 bases lining up with TRBD2. Germline V gene lookup returns CDR1 WSHSY and CDR2 SAAADI. This CDR3 contains 13 residues. V shed 10 bases, J shed 4 bases, and the junction held 8 bases outside the gene matches. The CDR3 loop reads CATRAGDSDTQYF. For the CDR3, the DNA is TGCGCCACTCGGGCGGGAGATTCAGATACGCAGTATTTT.

This sequence joins TRBV5-5 and TRBJ1-2; 8 bases map to TRBD1. The V gene's germline CDR1 is SGHKS and CDR2 YYEKEE (reference sequence). This CDR3 spans 13 amino acids. The V and J ends lost 4 bases and 8 bases, in that order; junction bases with no gene match: 7. In DNA form, the CDR3 reads TGTGCCAGCAGCAAGGACAGGGTGGGCGGCTACACCTTC. This gives the protein CASSKDRVGGYTF. Full variable domain (missing parts from reference TRBV5-5 and TRBJ1-2): DAGVTQSPTHLIKTRGQQVTLRCSPISGHKSVSWYQQVLGQGPQFIFQYYEKEERGRGNFPDRFSARQFPNYSSELNVNALLLGDSALYLCASSKDRVGGYTFGSGTRLTVV.

The chain recombines TRBV19 with TRBJ1-1; possible D gene TRBD1, 5 bases. V lost 3 bases and J 11 bases, leaving 10 bases between the germline ends. Germline CDR1 is LNHDA and CDR2 is SQIVND (reference sequence). The CDR3 has 11 residues. The CDR3 loop reads CASSMRGMAFF. Here the CDR3 DNA reads TGTGCCAGTAGTATGCGGGGGATGGCTTTCTTT.

This chain links TRBV2 with TRBJ2-1, with 8 bases fitting TRBD2. V lost 6 bases and J lost 6; bases outside the gene matches: 16. This CDR3 has 17 residues. Per the germline V gene, CDR1 is SNHLY and CDR2 is FYNNEI. For the CDR3, the DNA is TGTGCCAGCAGAGGACGACGGGTGGCGGGAGGTCTCAATGAGCAGTTCTTC. Its protein product is CASRGRRVAGGLNEQFF.

V gene TRBV7-8 combines with J gene TRBJ2-1; 12 positions agree with TRBD2. Germline V gives CDR1 SGHVS, CDR2 FQNEAQ. There are 16 residues in the CDR3. The junction had 10 bases not matched to a gene; V was cut back by 4 bases and J by 9 bases. In DNA, the CDR3 is TGTGCCAGCAGCTCCACCCAGACTAGCGGGAGAGGTGAGCAGTTCTTC. Protein sequence: CASSSTQTSGRGEQFF.

This clone showed up just a few times. The chain employs TRBV28 and TRBJ1-2, with 11 bases fitting TRBD1. J was trimmed by 5 bases and V by 3 bases; bases with no gene match: 8. Germline CDR1 and CDR2: MDHEN and SYDVKM. There are 16 residues in the CDR3. This CDR3 is CASSLQGTGGVYGYTF. The CDR3 DNA is TGTGCCAGCAGTTTGCAGGGGACAGGGGGGGTGTATGGCTACACCTTC.

The rearrangement uses TRBV15 and TRBJ2-7, with D possibly matching TRBD2 (6 bases). Germline CDR1 is LNHNV and CDR2 is YYDKDF (reference sequence). The CDR3 totals 12 residues. Between the trimmed V and J ends, which lost 5 bases and 7 bases, there was a span of 12 bases. CDR3 DNA: TGTGCCACCAGCTTTAGACTAGGGGAGCAGTACGTC. This sequence encodes CATSFRLGEQYV.

J is TRBJ2-1 and V is TRBV14, with 7 bases lining up with TRBD2. CDR1 is SGHDN and CDR2 is FVKESK in the germline V gene. There are 15 residues in the CDR3. V lost 1 base to trimming and J lost 7 bases; unmatched junction nucleotides: 7. In DNA form, the CDR3 reads TGTGCCAGCAGCCAAGTTGGGACTATTCCAAATGAGCAGTTCTTC. Amino acids: CASSQVGTIPNEQFF.